The T cell receptor (beta chain) under discussion was sequenced for a study of blood T cell repertoires in COVID-19. Clones were sequenced by immunoSEQ multiplex PCR, and TCRdb holds only the in-frame ones, with some missing. The sample has over 90,000 clones; 92% are singletons. The CDR3 contains 13 residues. Between the trimmed V and J ends, which lost 3 bases and 0 bases, there was a span of 5 bases. The V gene's germline CDR1 is SGHVS and CDR2 FQNEAQ. This clone occurred once. Patients at the Seattle site were enrolled during active infection and followed longitudinally. This clonotype originated in a woman between 45 and 65 years old with COVID-19, enrolled during active disease. Sequencing was done on a sample of peripheral blood. The rearrangement uses TRBV7-8 and TRBJ1-2; D not certain. The CDR3 sequence: CASSLRTNYGYTF. CDR3 nucleotides: TGTGCCAGCAGCTTGCGGACTAACTATGGCTACACCTTC. The whole variable domain, filled in from reference TRBV7-8 and TRBJ1-2, reads GAGVSQSPRYKVAKRGQDVALRCDPISGHVSLFWYQQALGQGPEFLTYFQNEAQLDKSGLPSDRFFAERPEGSVSTLKIQRTQQEDSAVYLCASSLRTNYGYTFGSGTRLTVV.